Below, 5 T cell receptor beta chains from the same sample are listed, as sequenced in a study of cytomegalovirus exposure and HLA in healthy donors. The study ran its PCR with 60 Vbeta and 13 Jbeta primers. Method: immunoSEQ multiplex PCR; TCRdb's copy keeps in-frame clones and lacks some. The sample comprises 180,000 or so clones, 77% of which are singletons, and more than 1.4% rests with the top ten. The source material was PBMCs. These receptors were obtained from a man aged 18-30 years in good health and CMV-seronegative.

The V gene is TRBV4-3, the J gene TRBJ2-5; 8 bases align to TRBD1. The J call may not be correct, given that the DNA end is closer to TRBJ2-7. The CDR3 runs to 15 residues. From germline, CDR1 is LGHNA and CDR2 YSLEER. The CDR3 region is CASSRGTGPSYEQYF. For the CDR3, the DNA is TGCGCCAGCAGCCGTGGGACAGGACCATCCTACGAGCAGTACTTC.

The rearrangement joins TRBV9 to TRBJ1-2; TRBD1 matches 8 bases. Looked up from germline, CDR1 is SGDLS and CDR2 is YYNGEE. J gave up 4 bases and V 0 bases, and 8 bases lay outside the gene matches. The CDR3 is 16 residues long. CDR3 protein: CASSVAPRTGIYGYTF. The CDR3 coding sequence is TGTGCCAGCAGCGTAGCCCCAAGGACAGGGATCTATGGCTACACCTTC.

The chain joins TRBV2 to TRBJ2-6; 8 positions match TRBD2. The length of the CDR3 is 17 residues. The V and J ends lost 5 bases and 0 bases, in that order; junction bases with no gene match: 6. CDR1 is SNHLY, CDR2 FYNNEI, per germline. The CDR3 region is CASSTSGSTSGANVLTF. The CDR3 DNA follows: TGTGCCAGCAGTACTAGCGGATCGACCTCTGGGGCCAACGTCCTGACTTTC.

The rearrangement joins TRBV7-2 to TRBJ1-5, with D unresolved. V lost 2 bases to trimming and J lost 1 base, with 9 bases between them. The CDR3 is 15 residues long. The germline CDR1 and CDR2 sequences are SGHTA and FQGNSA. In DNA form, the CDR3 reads TGTGCCAGCAGCTTACGTGGAGGGAGCAATCAGCCCCAGCATTTT. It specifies CASSLRGGSNQPQHF.

The CDR3 spells CASSLRQGTGETQYF. In DNA, the CDR3 is TGTGCCAGCAGCTTACGACAGGGCACTGGGGAGACCCAGTACTTC. This chain links TRBV7-9 with TRBJ2-5; 7 bases agree with TRBD1. Germline V gives CDR1 SEHNR, CDR2 FQNEAQ (reference sequence). The CDR3 has 15 amino acids. V was clipped by 2 bases and J by 5 bases; unmatched bases: 8.